The clone carrying this TCR beta chain was observed many times. The CDR3 is 14 amino acids. The germline V and J ends were trimmed by 3 bases and 0 bases, with 9 bases remaining between them. Combining a sample-barcoded 5' primer with a J-beta primer mix, a second PCR ran for about 7 to 12 cycles. MiXCR was run by TCRdb on the 5' RACE reads, yielding one entry per CDR3 protein. Among 1 million to 1.2 million distinct CDR3 sequences listed, around two fifths were seen once. Donors gave around 9.8 milliliters of peripheral blood apiece. This sample was taken from a study of blood T cells in healthy people across ages.

V usage is TRBV12-3 or TRBV12-4 and J usage is TRBJ2-7, with TRBD2 as a possible D gene (6 bases). The clonotype was recovered from a man aged 18 to 35 in good health. The specimen was blood. CDR3 residues: CASSLGLYSYEQYF. CDR3 nucleotides: TGTGCCAGCAGTTTGGGACTCTACTCCTACGAGCAGTACTTC.